This T cell receptor (beta chain) is from a study of T-cell memory formation after mild COVID-19. 5'RACE primed from the constant segment yielded TCR alpha and TCR beta cDNA libraries bearing sample barcodes and UMIs. TCRdb passed the 5' RACE reads through MiXCR, listing each CDR3 protein once. The sample has roughly 220,000 distinct CDR3 sequences, 9.5% seen once. Between the trimmed V and J ends, which lost 2 bases and 7 bases, there was a span of 24 bases. Germline V lookup: CDR1 SGHDN, CDR2 FVKESK. The CDR3 length is 18 residues. Study findings and constraints: Mainly CM and EM harbored the contracting CD4+ clones; mainly EMRA harbored the CD8+ ones. Cross-reactive memory seemingly joined, as some responding clones were found in pre-infection memory.

This clonotype was counted between two and nine times. What it recognizes is unknown. This chain joins TRBV14 and TRBJ2-1; D is perhaps TRBD2 (6 bases). Sequenced material: PBMCs or a T cell subset sorted from them (not recorded which). This sequence was found in a man between 18 and 35 years old who had mild COVID-19 (a few samples of this study predate the infection). Cell type and time point are not known. CDR3 nucleotides: TGTGCCAGCAGCCAATATGTAGGTGGGGAGGCCGGGCGGAATGAGCAGTTCTTC. It encodes CASSQYVGGEAGRNEQFF.